This T cell receptor (beta chain) was sequenced for a study of human T cells and chemical hapten exposure. Study as a whole: Weekly diphenylcyclopropenone doses were given to patients' scalps across the approximately 24-week study.

Findings of the study overall: Counts of expanded TCRs at PT1 were positively correlated with patch test score.

Sample time point: patch test 2, 6 weeks after DPC sensitization. The treatment denotes: therapeutic diphenylcyclopropenone sensitization with weekly scalp DPC. Alopecia patients, 18 to 70 years old and DPC-suitable, served as donors. Unique molecular identifiers were affixed to discrete cDNA molecules within the library. TCRdb reprocessed the RACE reads via MiXCR and lists one record per CDR3 protein. The sample carries roughly 84,000 distinct CDR3 sequences, over 9.5% recorded once. The CDR3 length is 17 residues. Germline lookup yields CDR1 LGHNA and CDR2 YNFKEQ. Trimming removed 1 base from V and 4 bases from J; junction bases left unmatched: 4. Concerning this clonotype itself: The antigen is unknown.

This clonotype was sampled from a woman between 45 and 65 years old with alopecia areata. Some clones in this sample may be carry-over from other donors' samples. The chain carries TRBV4-2 and TRBJ2-2, with 12 bases lining up with TRBD2. Sequenced here: whole blood, sampled in connection with sensitization to the hapten diphenylcyclopropenone (DPC). The CDR3 reads CASSQASGRAGTGELFF. The CDR3 coding sequence is TGTGCCAGCAGCCAAGCTAGCGGGAGGGCTGGCACCGGGGAGCTGTTTTTT.